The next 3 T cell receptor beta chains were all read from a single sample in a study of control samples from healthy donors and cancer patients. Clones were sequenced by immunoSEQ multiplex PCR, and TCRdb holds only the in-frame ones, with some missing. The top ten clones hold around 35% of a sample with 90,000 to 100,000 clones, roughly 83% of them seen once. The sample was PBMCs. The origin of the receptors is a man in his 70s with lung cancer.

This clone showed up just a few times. The CDR3 sequence: CASIGPSGGAGEQYF. CDR3 sequence (DNA): TGTGCCAGCATTGGCCCTAGCGGGGGGGCCGGCGAGCAGTACTTC. The chain links TRBV28 to TRBJ2-7, with TRBD2 identical over 12 bases. This CDR3 is built from 15 residues. J gave up 6 bases and V 7 bases, and 10 bases lay outside the gene matches. Per the germline V gene, CDR1 is MDHEN and CDR2 is SYDVKM.

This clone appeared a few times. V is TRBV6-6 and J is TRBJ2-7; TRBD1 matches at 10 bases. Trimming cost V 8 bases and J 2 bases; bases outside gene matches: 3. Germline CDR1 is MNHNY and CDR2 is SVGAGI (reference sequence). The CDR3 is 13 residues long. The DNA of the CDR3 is TGTGCCAGCGACAGGGGGCCTACCTACGAGCAGTACTTC. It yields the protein CASDRGPTYEQYF.

CDR3 bases: TGTGCCAGCAGTTACCGGGCCGCGGTTCAGGATTCACCCCTCCACTTT. This encodes CASSYRAAVQDSPLHF. The gene calls are TRBV6-2 or TRBV6-3 and TRBJ1-6; D gene uncertain. Trimming stripped 2 bases from V and 8 bases from J, with 16 bases between. CDR3 size: 16 residues. Germline CDR1 and CDR2: MNHEY and SVGEGT.